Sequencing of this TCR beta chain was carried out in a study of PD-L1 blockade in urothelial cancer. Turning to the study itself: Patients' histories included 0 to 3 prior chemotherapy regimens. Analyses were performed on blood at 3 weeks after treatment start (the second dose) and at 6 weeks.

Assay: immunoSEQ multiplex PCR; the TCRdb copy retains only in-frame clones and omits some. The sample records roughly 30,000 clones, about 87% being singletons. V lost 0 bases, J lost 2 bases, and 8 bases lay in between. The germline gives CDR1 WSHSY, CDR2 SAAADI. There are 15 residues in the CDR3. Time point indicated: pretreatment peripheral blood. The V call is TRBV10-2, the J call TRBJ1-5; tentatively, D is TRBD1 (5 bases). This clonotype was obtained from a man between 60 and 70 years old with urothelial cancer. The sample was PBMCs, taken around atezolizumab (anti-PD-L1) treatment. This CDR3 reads CASSESGVGNQPQHF. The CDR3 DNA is TGCGCCAGCAGTGAGTCAGGGGTGGGCAATCAGCCCCAGCATTTT.